This is a list of T cell receptor beta chains from one sample in a study of tumor T cells in aggressive B-cell lymphoma. Assay: immunoSEQ multiplex PCR; the TCRdb copy retains only in-frame clones and omits some. The data show about 11,000 clones, around nine tenths seen once. Sequencing input: tumor tissue. All receptors come from an adult with diffuse large B cell lymphoma. CDR3s include the opening cysteine and the closing phenylalanine or tryptophan. Fields, in order: CDR3 protein, CDR3 DNA, clone size, V gene, D gene, J gene. A D gene is named only where the DNA matches it firmly. Part of the rows lack a size; the others show once, few, many or a class for expanded clones.

CDR3: CASSQRGGAGYGYTF
DNA: TGTGCCAGCAGCCAGCGCGGGGGGGCAGGGTATGGCTACACCTTC
size: -
V: TRBV5-5
D: -
J: TRBJ1-2

CDR3: CASSAKKENYGYTF
DNA: TGTGCCAGCAGTGCCAAGAAAGAGAACTATGGCTACACCTTC
size: -
V: TRBV2
D: -
J: TRBJ1-2

CDR3: CASSLLVTGMSYEQYF
DNA: TGTGCCAGCAGCTTACTAGTTACAGGGATGTCCTACGAGCAGTACTTC
size: -
V: TRBV7-8
D: -
J: TRBJ2-7

CDR3: CASSQDFGADTQYF
DNA: TGTGCCAGCAGCCAAGATTTCGGGGCAGATACGCAGTATTTT
size: -
V: TRBV4-2
D: -
J: TRBJ2-3

CDR3: CASSPAGDYGYTF
DNA: TGTGCCAGCAGCCCGGCGGGGGATTATGGCTACACCTTC
size: -
V: TRBV11-2
D: -
J: TRBJ1-2

CDR3: CASRDRLNTEAFF
DNA: TGTGCCAGCAGGGACAGGCTTAACACTGAAGCTTTCTTT
size: -
V: TRBV2
D: TRBD1
J: TRBJ1-1

CDR3: CASSLAQGLDTEAFF
DNA: TGTGCCAGCAGCTTAGCGCAGGGGTTGGACACTGAAGCTTTCTTT
size: -
V: TRBV7-6
D: -
J: TRBJ1-1

CDR3: CASSVRDTNTDTQYF
DNA: TGTGCCAGCAGCGTCCGGGACACCAACACAGATACGCAGTATTTT
size: -
V: TRBV9
D: -
J: TRBJ2-3

CDR3: CAIRTSGRDSYNEQFF
DNA: TGTGCCATCAGGACTAGCGGGAGGGATTCCTACAATGAGCAGTTCTTC
size: -
V: TRBV10-3
D: TRBD2
J: TRBJ2-1

CDR3: CASITGTGGNTIYF
DNA: TGCGCCAGCATCACCGGGACAGGCGGAAACACCATATATTTT
size: -
V: TRBV10-2
D: TRBD1
J: TRBJ1-3

CDR3: CASSASTGQNYGYTF
DNA: TGTGCCAGCAGCGCCTCGACAGGGCAAAACTATGGCTACACCTTC
size: -
V: TRBV9
D: TRBD1
J: TRBJ1-2

CDR3: CASSLFDREETQYF
DNA: TGTGCCAGCAGCCTTTTCGACAGGGAAGAGACCCAGTACTTC
size: -
V: TRBV9
D: TRBD1
J: TRBJ2-5

CDR3: CAWTGSFGSPLHF
DNA: TGTGCCTGGACAGGGTCTTTTGGTTCACCCCTCCACTTT
size: -
V: TRBV30
D: -
J: TRBJ1-6

CDR3: CASSRNYIRTETQYF
DNA: TGTGCCAGCAGCCGAAACTACATCCGAACGGAGACCCAGTACTTC
size: -
V: TRBV14
D: -
J: TRBJ2-5

CDR3: CASSQGPTGDSGNTIYF
DNA: TGTGCCAGCAGCCAAGGTCCTACAGGGGACTCTGGAAACACCATATATTTT
size: -
V: TRBV16
D: TRBD1
J: TRBJ1-3

CDR3: CASSLDRTYGYTF
DNA: TGTGCCAGCAGCTTGGATAGAACCTATGGCTACACCTTC
size: -
V: TRBV5-4
D: -
J: TRBJ1-2

CDR3: CASSYSDGSNQPQHF
DNA: TGTGCCAGCAGTTACAGCGACGGTAGCAATCAGCCCCAGCATTTT
size: -
V: TRBV6-5
D: -
J: TRBJ1-5

CDR3: CATARGPTEAFF
DNA: TGTGCCACCGCCAGGGGGCCCACTGAAGCTTTCTTT
size: -
V: TRBV10-3
D: TRBD1
J: TRBJ1-1

CDR3: CASSLWAGANEQFF
DNA: TGTGCCAGCAGCTTGTGGGCAGGGGCCAATGAGCAGTTCTTC
size: -
V: TRBV5-4
D: -
J: TRBJ2-1

CDR3: CASSLEAGGYEQYF
DNA: TGTGCTAGCAGCTTAGAGGCAGGGGGCTACGAGCAGTACTTC
size: -
V: TRBV7-7
D: TRBD1
J: TRBJ2-7

CDR3: CASSVGDYQETQYF
DNA: TGTGCCAGCAGCGTAGGGGACTACCAAGAGACCCAGTACTTC
size: -
V: TRBV9
D: -
J: TRBJ2-5

CDR3: CSVAPGGRGGGEKLFF
DNA: TGCAGCGTTGCGCCTGGAGGCAGGGGAGGGGGTGAAAAACTGTTTTTT
size: -
V: TRBV29-1
D: -
J: TRBJ1-4

CDR3: CASSAGGEQYF
DNA: TGTGCCAGCAGCGCAGGAGGAGAGCAGTACTTC
size: -
V: TRBV7-6
D: -
J: TRBJ2-5

CDR3: CASRGQGETEAFF
DNA: TGTGCCAGCAGAGGACAGGGAGAAACTGAAGCTTTCTTT
size: -
V: TRBV6-1
D: TRBD1
J: TRBJ1-1

CDR3: CSGVTGGETQYF
DNA: TGCAGCGGTGTGACAGGGGGAGAGACCCAGTACTTC
size: -
V: TRBV29-1
D: TRBD1
J: TRBJ2-5

CDR3: CASSPLEGEGTEAFF
DNA: TGTGCCAGCAGCCCCCTCGAGGGGGAAGGCACTGAAGCTTTCTTT
size: once
V: TRBV9
D: -
J: TRBJ1-1

CDR3: CAWSGDRIYEQYF
DNA: TGTGCCTGGAGTGGGGACAGGATTTACGAGCAGTACTTC
size: -
V: TRBV30
D: TRBD1
J: TRBJ2-7

CDR3: CASSQRQGSNQPQHF
DNA: TGCGCCAGCAGTCAAAGACAGGGGAGCAATCAGCCCCAGCATTTT
size: once
V: TRBV23-1
D: TRBD1
J: TRBJ1-5

CDR3: CASSEAQGIYYGYTF
DNA: TGTGCCAGCAGTGAGGCGCAGGGAATTTACTATGGCTACACCTTC
size: -
V: TRBV2
D: -
J: TRBJ1-2

CDR3: CAKTGPTGELFF
DNA: TGTGCCAAGACAGGGCCCACCGGGGAGCTGTTTTTT
size: -
V: TRBV7-9
D: TRBD1
J: TRBJ2-2

CDR3: CATAFGTGSNQPQHF
DNA: TGCGCCACAGCGTTCGGGACAGGTAGCAATCAGCCCCAGCATTTT
size: -
V: TRBV10-2
D: TRBD1
J: TRBJ1-5

CDR3: CASSLAGGGTEAFF
DNA: TGTGCCAGCAGTTTAGCGGGAGGAGGCACTGAAGCTTTCTTT
size: -
V: TRBV27
D: -
J: TRBJ1-1

CDR3: CASSVGRTGSTNEKLFF
DNA: TGTGCCAGCAGCGTCGGGCGGACAGGCTCAACTAATGAAAAACTGTTTTTT
size: -
V: TRBV9
D: TRBD1
J: TRBJ1-4

CDR3: CASSQEDTYGYTF
DNA: TGCGCCAGCAGCCAAGAAGACACTTATGGCTACACCTTC
size: once
V: TRBV4-1
D: -
J: TRBJ1-2

CDR3: CASSDRGGSNQPQHF
DNA: TGTGCCAGCAGCGACAGGGGGGGAAGCAATCAGCCCCAGCATTTT
size: -
V: TRBV6-6
D: TRBD1
J: TRBJ1-5

CDR3: CASGWIAGAYYEQYF
DNA: TGTGCTAGTGGTTGGATAGCGGGGGCCTACTACGAGCAGTACTTC
size: -
V: TRBV12-5
D: TRBD2
J: TRBJ2-7

CDR3: CASSQTGMGYEQYF
DNA: TGTGCCAGCTCCCAGACAGGGATGGGCTACGAGCAGTACTTC
size: -
V: TRBV18
D: TRBD1
J: TRBJ2-7

CDR3: CASGRGQVNYGYTF
DNA: TGTGCCAGCGGTAGAGGACAGGTTAACTATGGCTACACCTTC
size: -
V: TRBV2
D: TRBD1
J: TRBJ1-2

CDR3: CASSPAGVMVQPQHF
DNA: TGTGCCAGCAGCCCGGCCGGGGTGATGGTACAGCCCCAGCATTTT
size: -
V: TRBV7-9
D: -
J: TRBJ1-5

CDR3: CASGLAGLQETQYF
DNA: TGTGCCAGTGGACTAGCGGGACTTCAAGAGACCCAGTACTTC
size: few
V: TRBV6-1
D: TRBD2
J: TRBJ2-5

CDR3: CASSFSFLAGTYEQYF
DNA: TGTGCCAGCAGTTTCTCCTTCCTCGCAGGGACCTACGAGCAGTACTTC
size: -
V: TRBV28
D: -
J: TRBJ2-7